This entry is about one T cell receptor beta chain. Its antigen is currently unknown. This table comes from immunoSEQ multiplex PCR, and its TCRdb copy is limited to in-frame clones, with some not included. The table includes more than 85,000 clones, about 90% detected once. This sample is drawn from a study of T cell responses to AZD1222 COVID-19 vaccine. The overall study: Pooled together were second doses at about 4 or about 12 weeks.

Study results and limitations: Donors were chiefly white British, with a greater number of females, and clonal diversity was perhaps underestimated. In the spike-specific TCR repertoire, nearly half reportedly target unmutated variant regions.

The source was peripheral blood, collected on day 0 of AZD1222 vaccination. The source of this sequence is an adult in good health.

Written as DNA, the CDR3 is TGTGCCAGCAGCTTAGGTTGGCAGGGCGGGGAAAAACTGTTTTTT. Translating it yields CASSLGWQGGEKLFF. V is TRBV11-2 and J is TRBJ1-4; D possibly corresponds to TRBD1 (5 bases). Trimming took off 1 base at V and 8 bases at J, with 14 bases between the two ends. The CDR3 contains 15 residues. CDR1 and CDR2 (germline): SGHAT, FQNNGV.